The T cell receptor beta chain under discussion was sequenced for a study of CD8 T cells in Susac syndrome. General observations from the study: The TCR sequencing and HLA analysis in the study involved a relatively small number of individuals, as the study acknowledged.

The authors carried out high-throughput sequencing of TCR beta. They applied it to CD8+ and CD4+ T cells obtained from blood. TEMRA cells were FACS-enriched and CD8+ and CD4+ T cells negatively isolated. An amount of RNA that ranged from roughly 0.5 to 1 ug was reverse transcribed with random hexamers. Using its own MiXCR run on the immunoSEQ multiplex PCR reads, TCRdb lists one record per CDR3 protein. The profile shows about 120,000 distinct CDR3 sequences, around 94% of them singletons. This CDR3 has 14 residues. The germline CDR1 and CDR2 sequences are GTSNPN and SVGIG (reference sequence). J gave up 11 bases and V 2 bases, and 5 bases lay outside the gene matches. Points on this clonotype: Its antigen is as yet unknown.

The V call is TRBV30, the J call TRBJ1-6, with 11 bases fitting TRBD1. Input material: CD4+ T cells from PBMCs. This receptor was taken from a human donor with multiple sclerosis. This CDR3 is CAWSLGTGGPPLHF. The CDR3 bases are TGTGCCTGGAGTTTAGGGACAGGGGGTCCACCCCTCCACTTT.